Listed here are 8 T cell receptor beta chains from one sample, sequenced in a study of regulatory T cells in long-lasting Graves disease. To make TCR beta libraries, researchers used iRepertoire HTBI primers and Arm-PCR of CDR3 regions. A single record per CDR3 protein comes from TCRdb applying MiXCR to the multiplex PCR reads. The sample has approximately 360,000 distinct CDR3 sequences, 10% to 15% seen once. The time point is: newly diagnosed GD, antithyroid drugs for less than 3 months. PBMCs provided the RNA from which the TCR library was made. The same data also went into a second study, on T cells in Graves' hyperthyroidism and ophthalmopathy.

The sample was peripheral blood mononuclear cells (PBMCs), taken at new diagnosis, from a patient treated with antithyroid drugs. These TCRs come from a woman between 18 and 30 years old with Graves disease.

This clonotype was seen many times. Written as DNA, the CDR3 is TGTGCCAGCAGCTTAGGGGAGACTGAAGCTTTCTTT. Its translation is CASSLGETEAFF. The chain carries TRBV11-2 and TRBJ1-1; D is unresolved. CDR3 size: 12 residues. The germline V gene encodes CDR1 SGHAT and CDR2 FQNNGV. Trimming pared 1 base from V and 5 bases from J, leaving 5 bases between.

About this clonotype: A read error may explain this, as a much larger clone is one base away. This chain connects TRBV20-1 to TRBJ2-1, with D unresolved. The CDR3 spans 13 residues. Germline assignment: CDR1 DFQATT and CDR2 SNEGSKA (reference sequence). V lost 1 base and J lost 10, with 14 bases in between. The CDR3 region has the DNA TGCAGTGCTAGAGGCACGGAACCCTACGAGCAGTTCTTC. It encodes CSARGTEPYEQFF.

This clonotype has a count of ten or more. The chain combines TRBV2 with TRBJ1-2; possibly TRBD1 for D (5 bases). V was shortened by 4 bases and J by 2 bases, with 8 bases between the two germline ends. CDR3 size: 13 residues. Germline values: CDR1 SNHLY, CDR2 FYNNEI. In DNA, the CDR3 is TGTGCCAGCAGTGCGGGGCAGAACTATGGCTACACCTTC. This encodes CASSAGQNYGYTF. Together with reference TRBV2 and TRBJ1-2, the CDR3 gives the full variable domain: EPEVTQTPSHQVTQMGQEVILRCVPISNHLYFYWYRQILGQKVEFLVSFYNNEISEKSEIFDDQFSVERPDGSNFTLKIRSTKLEDSAMYFCASSAGQNYGYTFGSGTRLTVV.

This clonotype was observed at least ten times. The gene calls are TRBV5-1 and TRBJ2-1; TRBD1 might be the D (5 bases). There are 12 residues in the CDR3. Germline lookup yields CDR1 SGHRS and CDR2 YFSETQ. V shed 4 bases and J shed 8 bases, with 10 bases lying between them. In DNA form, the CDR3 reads TGCGCCAGCAGCAGGGGTTCGGATGAGCAGTTCTTC. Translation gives CASSRGSDEQFF.

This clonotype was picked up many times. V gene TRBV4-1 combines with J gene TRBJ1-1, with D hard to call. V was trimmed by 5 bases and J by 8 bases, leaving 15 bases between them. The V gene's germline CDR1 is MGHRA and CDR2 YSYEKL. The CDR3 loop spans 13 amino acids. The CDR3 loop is CASSEVRAGEAFF. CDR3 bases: TGCGCCAGCAGCGAGGTCCGGGCCGGGGAAGCTTTCTTT.

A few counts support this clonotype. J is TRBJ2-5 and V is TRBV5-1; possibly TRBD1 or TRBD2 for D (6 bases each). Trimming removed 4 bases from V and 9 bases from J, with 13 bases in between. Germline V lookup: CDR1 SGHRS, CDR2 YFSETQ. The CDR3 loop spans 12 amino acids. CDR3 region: CASSPIGGPQYF. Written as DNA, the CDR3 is TGCGCCAGCAGCCCTATCGGGGGCCCCCAGTACTTC.

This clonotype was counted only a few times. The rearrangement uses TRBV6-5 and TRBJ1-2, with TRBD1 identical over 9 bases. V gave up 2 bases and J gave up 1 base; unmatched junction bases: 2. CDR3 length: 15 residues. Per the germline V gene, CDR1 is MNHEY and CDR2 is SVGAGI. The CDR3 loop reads CASSYAGQGNYGYTF. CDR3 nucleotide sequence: TGTGCCAGCAGTTACGCGGGACAGGGTAACTATGGCTACACCTTC.

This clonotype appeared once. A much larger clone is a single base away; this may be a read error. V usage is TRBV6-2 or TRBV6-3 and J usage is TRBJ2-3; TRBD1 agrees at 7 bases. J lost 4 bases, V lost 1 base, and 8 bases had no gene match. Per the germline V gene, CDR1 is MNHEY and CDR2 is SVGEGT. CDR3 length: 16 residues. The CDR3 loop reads CASSYWNRGRADTQYF. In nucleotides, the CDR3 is TGTGCCAGCAGTTACTGGAACAGGGGAAGAGCAGATACGCAGTATTTT.